What follows is one TCR beta chain and its context. Germline lookup yields CDR1 SGHVS and CDR2 FQNEAQ. The junction had 8 bases not matched to a gene; V was cut back by 1 base and J by 8 bases. The CDR3 has 15 residues. The PCR ran on 60 Vbeta and 13 Jbeta primers. This table comes from immunoSEQ multiplex PCR, and its TCRdb copy is limited to in-frame clones, with some not included. The sample records about 160,000 clones, under 90% being singletons. These data belong to a study of cytomegalovirus exposure and HLA in healthy donors. This chain joins TRBV7-8 and TRBJ1-2, with 9 bases that match TRBD1. The clonotype comes from a man aged 25-40 years in good health and CMV-seronegative. The sample was PBMCs. CDR3 amino acids: CASSLGGQGGGGYTF. CDR3 nucleotides: TGTGCCAGCAGCTTAGGGGGACAGGGAGGAGGAGGCTACACCTTC.